This TCR beta chain was captured by sequencing in a study of T cell responses to AZD1222 COVID-19 vaccine. Study-wide points: Mostly white British, mostly female donors; authors suggested clonal diversity may be underestimated. Two AZD1222 doses significantly raised spike-specific TCR breadth and depth over controls.

CDR3 length: 14 residues. V was pared by 7 bases and J by 0 bases, with 9 bases between. From germline, CDR1 is SGHNT and CDR2 YENEEA. The assay was immunoSEQ multiplex PCR, and TCRdb's table has in-frame clones only and misses some. The sample contains just under 150,000 clones, roughly 84% of which appear only once. Concerning this clone: Its specificity is not known.

The sequence derives from an adult who received the AZD1222 COVID-19 vaccine. The rearrangement joins TRBV11-3 to TRBJ2-2, with unresolved D. Sequenced material: peripheral blood, taken 28 days after the second AZD1222 dose. The CDR3 DNA reads as TGTGCCAGCAAAGCAGGTTCGAACACCGGGGAGCTGTTTTTT. Protein product: CASKAGSNTGELFF.